The rows below give T cell receptor beta chains drawn from one sample of a study of cytomegalovirus exposure and HLA in healthy donors. Only in-frame clones appear in the TCRdb table, and some are missing; sequencing was by immunoSEQ multiplex PCR. This specimen shows about 60,000 clones; the ten leading clones hold 2.1%. The specimen sequenced was PBMCs. These receptors all come from a woman under 30 in good health and CMV-seronegative. Both conserved end residues are part of each CDR3.

V gene: TRBV18
J gene: TRBJ2-2
CDR3 protein: CASSYRGLAGELFF

V gene: TRBV5-1
J gene: TRBJ2-7
CDR3 protein: CASSGTGPYEQYF

V gene: TRBV2
J gene: TRBJ2-1
CDR3 protein: CASRGGVTNEQFF

V gene: TRBV11-2
J gene: TRBJ1-1
CDR3 protein: CASSLEQGMNTEAFF

V gene: TRBV19
J gene: TRBJ1-3
CDR3 protein: CASSIGQIRSGNTIYF

V gene: TRBV15
J gene: TRBJ1-1
CDR3 protein: CATSRGTGRTEAFF

V gene: TRBV18
J gene: TRBJ2-2
CDR3 protein: CASSPAGLVWPGELFF

V gene: TRBV6-5
J gene: TRBJ1-5
CDR3 protein: CASSTSGQPQHF

V gene: TRBV29-1
J gene: TRBJ2-7
CDR3 protein: CSVVAAYEQYF

V gene: TRBV27
J gene: TRBJ2-7
CDR3 protein: CASGSRPGQGYEQYF

V gene: TRBV6-6
J gene: TRBJ1-2
CDR3 protein: CASSPGDRWGYGYTF

V gene: TRBV7-3
J gene: TRBJ1-4
CDR3 protein: CASATGPREKLFF

V gene: TRBV5-1
J gene: TRBJ2-1
CDR3 protein: CASSLAPNIYNEQFF

V gene: TRBV5-1
J gene: TRBJ2-3
CDR3 protein: CASRQGLADTQYF

V gene: TRBV5-4
J gene: TRBJ2-7
CDR3 protein: CASSLSGTRYEQYF

V gene: TRBV5-1
J gene: TRBJ1-1
CDR3 protein: CASSLTGGHTEAFF

V gene: TRBV5-5
J gene: TRBJ2-5
CDR3 protein: CASNLAGGFETQYF

V gene: TRBV5-1
J gene: TRBJ1-1
CDR3 protein: CASSLNRGHTEAFF

V gene: TRBV6-1
J gene: TRBJ1-2
CDR3 protein: CASWDRTFYVYGYTF

V gene: TRBV5-1
J gene: TRBJ1-1
CDR3 protein: CASRIEEGTEAFF

V gene: TRBV5-1
J gene: TRBJ1-5
CDR3 protein: CASSDGDGRQPQHF

V gene: TRBV6-5
J gene: TRBJ2-1
CDR3 protein: CASSYSPGSLDNEQFF

V gene: TRBV19
J gene: TRBJ2-6
CDR3 protein: CASSMVVLSSGANVLTF

V gene: TRBV27
J gene: TRBJ2-7
CDR3 protein: CASSHFRGSYEQYF

V gene: TRBV5-1
J gene: TRBJ2-2
CDR3 protein: CASSITGNTGELFF

V gene: TRBV29-1
J gene: TRBJ2-7
CDR3 protein: CSVVGGATYEQYF

V gene: TRBV4-1
J gene: TRBJ2-1
CDR3 protein: CASSHSSSLYNEQFF

V gene: TRBV20-1
J gene: TRBJ2-3
CDR3 protein: CSAPLTDTQYF

V gene: TRBV6-1
J gene: TRBJ1-2
CDR3 protein: CASSKTGQQYYGYTF

V gene: TRBV5-1
J gene: TRBJ1-1
CDR3 protein: CASSGQGKNTEAFF

V gene: TRBV19
J gene: TRBJ1-1
CDR3 protein: CASSNMMRGRRTEAFF

V gene: TRBV2
J gene: TRBJ1-1
CDR3 protein: CASSAQGNTEAFF

V gene: TRBV14
J gene: TRBJ2-7
CDR3 protein: CASSQVGRGHEQYF

V gene: TRBV6-1
J gene: TRBJ2-7
CDR3 protein: CASSRDSTYEQYF

V gene: TRBV7-3
J gene: TRBJ2-3
CDR3 protein: CASSLILAGPDTQYF

V gene: TRBV5-1
J gene: TRBJ1-4
CDR3 protein: CASSDRATNEKLFF

V gene: TRBV5-1
J gene: TRBJ1-2
CDR3 protein: CASCKGQGIYGYTF

V gene: TRBV5-1
J gene: TRBJ2-1
CDR3 protein: CASSLYGTLSGVEQFF

V gene: TRBV6-5
J gene: TRBJ1-2
CDR3 protein: CASGDRGSYGYTF

V gene: TRBV19
J gene: TRBJ2-5
CDR3 protein: CASSPWGRGGGETQYF